Reported below is one T cell receptor (beta chain). This clone's antigen is unknown. Base qualities are not provided; no much larger clone lies one nucleotide away. In the paper's terms, the time point label means: time of PML onset. Interpreted using the paper, the treatment or condition label stands for: on natalizumab therapy at sampling. Diagnosis of PML was based on clinical and MRI findings and confirmed by finding JC virus DNA in cerebrospinal fluid. PML in the natalizumab-treated patients developed after between roughly 15 and 56 months of natalizumab therapy. Every listed patient had received interferon beta before, and every PML patient was female. T3 blood samples were collected at the time of PML onset. Ficoll-Hypaque density gradient centrifugation was used to isolate peripheral blood mononuclear cells. The CDR3 goes from the cysteine to the phenylalanine over 13 residues. Only CDR3 DNA is held: 39 bases, read in frame from base 1. The germline V gene specifies SQVTM as CDR1 and ANQGSEA as CDR2. The V end gives up 3 bases and the J end 4 bases, leaving 5 bases in the junction not matched to a gene.

The data originate from a study of multiple sclerosis patients with progressive multifocal leukoencephalopathy (dated by TCRdb to between 2017 and 2020). In terms of the full investigation: Peripheral T and B cells were examined in MS patients who developed PML (4 under natalizumab, 1 after alemtuzumab) and in treated patients who did not develop PML. From before therapy, through 6 and 12 months, up to PML onset, two natalizumab-treated patients who later developed PML were tracked longitudinally. The study aimed to detect JC virus-specific or public T-cell expansions arising at the time of PML onset.

The immunoSEQ two-step multiplex PCR at survey-level depth was used to amplify TRB CDR3 regions from genomic DNA. Synthetic inline TR CDR3 controls covering all V-J pairings were spiked into each PCR so that template counts could be estimated and amplification bias removed. Reads went through processing to reduce amplification and sequencing bias, and quantification was done against synthetic TR CDR3 analogs. Concerning the study's data processing: Raw data were processed in ImmunoSEQ Analyzer, with out-of-frame sequences and CDR3s containing stop codons removed, and genes were named according to IMGT nomenclature. Normalized Shannon entropy, defined as 1 minus Pielou's evenness, served as the summary measure of repertoire diversity. Only TRB sequences sharing the V gene, the J gene and the CDR3 were counted as identical. Public PML clonotypes were CDR3s found in two or more PML-onset samples but not found earlier, in controls, or in public databases. CDR3 amino acid composition by position was analyzed with Skylign using the observed count method. The source is immuneACCESS, and TCRdb retained only in-frame sequences with V and J called. Part of the clones is not carried over; for the studies checked, unresolved V genes explain less than half of this, and the remainder is unexplained. V, J and clone size are those of that table, while D and trimming were read from the DNA. For this sample the table gives about 33,000 clones, of which roughly 87% were detected only once. Of the sample, 3% to 3.5% falls within the top ten clones.

The paper's findings and limits, for the study overall: Because of the small, descriptive cohort, whether findings reflect JC virus infection or general immunocompromise remained unclear. When PML developed, no shared TRBV or TRBJ gene usage and no preferred TRBV-TRBJ pairings were found. The analysis covered only peripheral blood, although cerebrospinal fluid or brain lymphocytes might be more informative for natalizumab-associated PML. Only PML patients had TRB clones above 0.5% frequency, but the clones expanded at PML onset were already present before and during natalizumab therapy. Less diverse TRB repertoires in most PML patients were suggested by lower normalized Shannon entropy, whereas values near 1 were observed in the natalizumab-treated controls.

The sequence joins TRBV29-1 to TRBJ2-7; the junction holds 8 bases that match TRBD2. Sample: PBMCs, taken from a patient treated with natalizumab. This receptor was identified in a human donor with progressive multifocal leukoencephalopathy. The CDR3 here reads CSVEAGGTYEQYF. The DNA is as follows: TGCAGCGTTGAGGCGGGAGGCACTTACGAGCAGTACTTC.